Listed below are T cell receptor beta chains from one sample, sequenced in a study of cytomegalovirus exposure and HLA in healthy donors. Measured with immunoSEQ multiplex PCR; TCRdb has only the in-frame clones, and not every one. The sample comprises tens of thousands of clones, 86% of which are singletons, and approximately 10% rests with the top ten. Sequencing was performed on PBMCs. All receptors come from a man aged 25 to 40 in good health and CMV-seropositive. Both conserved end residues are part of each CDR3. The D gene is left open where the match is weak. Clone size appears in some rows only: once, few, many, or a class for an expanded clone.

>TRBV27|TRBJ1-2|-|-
TGTGCCAGCAGTTTCGCCAGTAACTATGGCTACACCTTC
CASSFASNYGYTF
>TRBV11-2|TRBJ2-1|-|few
TGTGCCAGCAGCTTCAGACTCTTTTCGGGCAATGAGCAGTTCTTC
CASSFRLFSGNEQFF
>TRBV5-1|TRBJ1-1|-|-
TGCGCCAGCAGGCCGCAGGGGCCCCAGAACACTGAAGCTTTCTTT
CASRPQGPQNTEAFF
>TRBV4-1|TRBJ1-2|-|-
TGCGCCAGCAGCCCCTTGATCCAAAGGGGCTATGGCTACACCTTC
CASSPLIQRGYGYTF
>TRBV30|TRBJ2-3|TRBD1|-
TGTGCCTGGACGGGACAGGGAAGGACAGATACGCAGTATTTT
CAWTGQGRTDTQYF
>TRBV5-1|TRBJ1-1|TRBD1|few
TGCGCCAGCAGCGAGGGGACAGGGGAGGGTGAAGCTTTCTTT
CASSEGTGEGEAFF
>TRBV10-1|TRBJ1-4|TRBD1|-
TGCGCCAGCAGCCCGGGACAGCAGGGTGAAAAACTGTTTTTT
CASSPGQQGEKLFF
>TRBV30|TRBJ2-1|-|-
TGTGCCTGGAGTCGGGGTTACAATGAGCAGTTCTTC
CAWSRGYNEQFF
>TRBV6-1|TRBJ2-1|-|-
TGTGCCAGCAGTGAACGCCGAGTGTACAATGAGCAGTTCTTC
CASSERRVYNEQFF
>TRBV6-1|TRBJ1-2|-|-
TGTGCCACCGGTAACCGAGTCCGGGAGGACTATGGCTACACCTTC
CATGNRVREDYGYTF
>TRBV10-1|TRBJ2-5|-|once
TGCGCCAGCAGTGAGCGTGGGGCATCGGAGACCCAGTACTTC
CASSERGASETQYF
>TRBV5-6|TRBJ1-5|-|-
TGTGCCAGCAGCTTGGGACAGCCAGGGGCGCCCCAGCATTTT
CASSLGQPGAPQHF
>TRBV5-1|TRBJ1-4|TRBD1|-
TGCGCCAGCAGCTTCGAAGACAGGGAATTTGAAAAACTGTTTTTT
CASSFEDREFEKLFF
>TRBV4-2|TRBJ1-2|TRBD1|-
TGTGCCAGCAGCCCACAGACAGGGGTCGACTATGGCTACACCTTC
CASSPQTGVDYGYTF
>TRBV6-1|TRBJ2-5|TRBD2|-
TGTGCCAGCAGTTGGGGCGGGAGTTCAGAGACCCAGTACTTC
CASSWGGSSETQYF
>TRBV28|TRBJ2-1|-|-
TGTGCCAGCAGTTTATGGAGTCGACAGGAATTCGACAATGAGCAGTTCTTC
CASSLWSRQEFDNEQFF
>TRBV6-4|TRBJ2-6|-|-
TGTGCCAGCAGCGCAATGAGCTCTGGGGCCAACGTCCTGACTTTC
CASSAMSSGANVLTF
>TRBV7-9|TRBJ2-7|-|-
TGTGCCAGCAGCTTATCCGGCGGTCTAAGCTCCTACGAGCAGTACTTC
CASSLSGGLSSYEQYF
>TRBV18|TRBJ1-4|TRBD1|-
TGTGCCAGCTCACTGACAGGGGGACAAGATGAAAAACTGTTTTTT
CASSLTGGQDEKLFF
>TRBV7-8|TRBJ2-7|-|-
TGTGCCAGCAGCCCGCGACAGTCGCCCTACGAGCAGTACTTC
CASSPRQSPYEQYF
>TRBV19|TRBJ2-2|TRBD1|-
TGTGCCAGTAGTCCGTGGACAGGGGACACCGGGGAGCTGTTTTTT
CASSPWTGDTGELFF
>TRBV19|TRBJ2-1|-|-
TGTGCCAGTAGTAGAGGGTCGTGGCAGTTCTTC
CASSRGSWQFF
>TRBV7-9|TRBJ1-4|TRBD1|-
TGTGCCAGTACACCGACAGGGGGACATGAAAAACTGTTTTTT
CASTPTGGHEKLFF
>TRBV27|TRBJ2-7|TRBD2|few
TGTGCCAGCAGTTCAGCTAGCGGGACCTACGAGCAGTACTTC
CASSSASGTYEQYF
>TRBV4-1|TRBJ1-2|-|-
TGCGCCAGCAGCCAAGTCATCGGCTATGGCTACACCTTC
CASSQVIGYGYTF
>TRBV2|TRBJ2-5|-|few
TGTGCCAGCAGCTTACAAGAGACCCAGTACTTC
CASSLQETQYF
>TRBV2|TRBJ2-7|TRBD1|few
TGTGCCAGCAGTGAGACAGGGGGCCCCTACGAGCAGTACTTC
CASSETGGPYEQYF
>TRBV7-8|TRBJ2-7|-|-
TGTGCCAGCAGCTTAAGGACAGCTGGAAACTACGAGCAGTACTTC
CASSLRTAGNYEQYF
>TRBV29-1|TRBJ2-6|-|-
TGCAGCGTTGGGGGCAGCTTTTACTCTGGGGCCAACGTCCTGACTTTC
CSVGGSFYSGANVLTF
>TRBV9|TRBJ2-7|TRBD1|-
TGTGCCAGCAGCGCGACAGGGTCCTCCTACGAGCAGTACTTC
CASSATGSSYEQYF
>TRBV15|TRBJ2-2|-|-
TGTGCCACAAGGGACACCAACACCGGGGAGCTGTTTTTT
CATRDTNTGELFF
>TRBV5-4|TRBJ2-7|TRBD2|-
TGTGCCAGCAGCTTTTTAGCGGGAGACCACGAGCAGTACTTC
CASSFLAGDHEQYF
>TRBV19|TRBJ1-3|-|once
TGTGCCAGTAGTCAGGGGTCTGGAAACACCATATATTTT
CASSQGSGNTIYF
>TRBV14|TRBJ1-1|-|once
TGTGCCAGCAGCCAATATCAGGGGCTGAGGACTGAAGCTTTCTTT
CASSQYQGLRTEAFF
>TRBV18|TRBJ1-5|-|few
TGTGCCAGCTCACCGGGGAGTGGACGCAATCAGCCCCAGCATTTT
CASSPGSGRNQPQHF
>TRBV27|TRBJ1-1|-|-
TGTGCCAGCAGTTTATCGACGCGGAGCTACGATGAAGCTTTCTTT
CASSLSTRSYDEAFF
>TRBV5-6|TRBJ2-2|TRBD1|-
TGTGCCAGCAGCTACCCCGGGACAGCTTTGGTCACCGGGGAGCTGTTTTTT
CASSYPGTALVTGELFF
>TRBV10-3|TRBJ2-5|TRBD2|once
TGTGCCATCAGTGAGTTAGGGACTAGCGGGCAAGAGACCCAGTACTTC
CAISELGTSGQETQYF
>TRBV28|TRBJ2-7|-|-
TGTGCCAGCAACGAAGGGGCAAGCGAGCAGTACTTC
CASNEGASEQYF
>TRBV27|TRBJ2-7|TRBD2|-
TGTGCCAGCAGTTTACGCGGGGGGCTCCTCTACGAGCAGTACTTC
CASSLRGGLLYEQYF
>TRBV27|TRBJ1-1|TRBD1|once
TGTGCCAGCAGTTACCGGGACAGGGGTCCAGCTTTCTTT
CASSYRDRGPAFF
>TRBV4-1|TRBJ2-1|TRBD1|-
TGCGCCAGCAGCCAAATACAGGGGGCTAGGATCTACAATGAGCAGTTCTTC
CASSQIQGARIYNEQFF
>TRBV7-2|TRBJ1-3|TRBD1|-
TGTGCCAGCAGCCGGGACAGAGGAAACACCATATATTTT
CASSRDRGNTIYF
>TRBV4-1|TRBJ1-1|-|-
TGCGCCAGCAGCCAATGGGGACTAAACACTGAAGCTTTCTTT
CASSQWGLNTEAFF
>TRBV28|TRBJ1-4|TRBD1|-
TGTGCCAGCAGTACACCTTACAGGGGAGAGCATGAAAAACTGTTTTTT
CASSTPYRGEHEKLFF
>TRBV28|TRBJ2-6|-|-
TGTGCCAGCAGTCAGGGACACCTCTCTGGGGCCAACGTCCTGACTTTC
CASSQGHLSGANVLTF
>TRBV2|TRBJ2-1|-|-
TGTGCCAGCAGCGAGGGCCTTTACAATGAGCAGTTCTTC
CASSEGLYNEQFF
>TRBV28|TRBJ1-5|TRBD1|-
TGTGCCAGCAGTCCCGGACAGGTTTATAGCAATCAGCCCCAGCATTTT
CASSPGQVYSNQPQHF
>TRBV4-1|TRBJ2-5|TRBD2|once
TGCGCCAGCAGCCAAGGACTAGCGGGAGTATTCGGAGGAGAGACCCAGTACTTC
CASSQGLAGVFGGETQYF
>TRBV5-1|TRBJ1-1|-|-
TGCGCCAGCAGCTTGGGGGGGGGCTGGACTGAAGCTTTCTTT
CASSLGGGWTEAFF
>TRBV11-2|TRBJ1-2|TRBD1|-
TGTGCCAGCAGCGCAACCGGGGGTTTAACAGGGGGGTATGGCTACACCTTC
CASSATGGLTGGYGYTF
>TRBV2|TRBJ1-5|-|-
TGTGCCAGCAGGGACAGAATTCGGGGACAGCCCCAGCATTTT
CASRDRIRGQPQHF